The present T cell receptor beta chain was sequenced within a study of blood T cell repertoires in COVID-19. Across the study: From T cells, B-cell-depleted T cells, or PBMCs came the material, which was cDNA or gDNA.

The germline V gene encodes CDR1 SGHVS and CDR2 FNYEAQ. CDR3 length: 15 residues. Between the trimmed V and J ends, which lost 5 bases and 0 bases, there was a span of 10 bases. In the source study's methods: It was from reference gene primer amplification that nucleated cell counts were estimated. The protocol was immunoSEQ multiplex PCR, while the TCRdb copy is restricted to in-frame clones and leaves out a portion. V and J calls and clone size are those listed in that table; D and trimming were worked out from the DNA. The sample records roughly 250,000 clones, approximately 78% being singletons. This sequence originates from a woman in her sixties with active or convalescent COVID-19. The chain links TRBV7-6 to TRBJ2-2; no clear D. Sequenced: peripheral blood. CDR3 protein: CASSLAPTNTGELFF. CDR3 bases: TGTGCCAGCAGCCTGGCACCCACGAACACCGGGGAGCTGTTTTTT.